This TCR beta chain was retrieved from a study of shared clonotypes between healthy human individuals. The CDR3 has 16 residues. Germline V gives CDR1 LNHDA, CDR2 SQIVND (reference sequence). V lost 5 bases and J lost 4, with 18 bases in between. Clones were read by immunoSEQ multiplex PCR, and TCRdb kept only the in-frame ones, dropping some. The sample holds 2 million to 2.5 million clones, more than 85% seen once. The sequenced sample was naive CD4+ T cells from PBMCs. The subset was: CD45RA+ positively selected. This clonotype was sampled from a young man in good health. Some clones in this sample may be carry-over from other donors' samples. This sequence joins TRBV19 and TRBJ1-5; possible D gene TRBD1, 6 bases. In DNA, the CDR3 is TGTGCCAGTAGTTCAGTGCCAGGGGTCCTGAATCAGCCCCAGCATTTT. Encoded protein: CASSSVPGVLNQPQHF.